This TCR beta chain emerged from a study of shared clonotypes between healthy human individuals. CDR1 MNHEY and CDR2 SMNVEV come from the germline V gene (reference sequence). The V segment lost 6 bases and the J segment 2 bases; nucleotides outside the gene matches: 4. The CDR3 contains 15 residues. Details on this clone: The same CDR3 is also encoded by other DNA sequences in this sample.

Naive CD8 isolation took CD45RO-negative cells positively selected for CCR7 and excluded terminally differentiated effector memory CD45RA+ cells. TCRdb keeps only in-frame clones here, not all; method: immunoSEQ multiplex PCR. This sample carries approximately 2,000,000 clones, roughly 95% of them seen once, and the ten largest clones take more than 1.5%. The source material was naive CD8+ T cells from PBMCs. This chain uses TRBV27 with TRBJ2-1; TRBD2 matches 10 bases. The receptor was isolated from a man aged 18 to 29 in good health. Some clones in this sample may be carry-over from other donors' samples. CDR3 bases: TGTGCCAGCAGCCTAAGCGGGGGGGCCTACAATGAGCAGTTCTTC. This codes for CASSLSGGAYNEQFF.